The TCR beta chain described here comes from a study of blood T cell repertoires in COVID-19. The repertoire was sequenced with immunoSEQ multiplex PCR; TCRdb's copy has only in-frame clones and lacks some. The table shows approximately 300,000 clones, with around nine tenths occurring only once. V gave up 1 base and J gave up 2 bases, with 15 bases separating them. This CDR3 is built from 16 residues. Germline assignment: CDR1 LNHNV and CDR2 YYDKDF (reference sequence). The sample consisted of PBMCs or T cells enriched from blood (not recorded which). J is TRBJ2-7 and V is TRBV15; TRBD1 might be the D (6 bases). The sequence was collected from a woman between 25 and 40 years old who had recovered from COVID-19. The CDR3 region is CATSRGGGQKTYEQYF. CDR3 sequence (DNA): TGTGCCACCAGCAGAGGAGGAGGACAGAAGACCTACGAGCAGTACTTC.